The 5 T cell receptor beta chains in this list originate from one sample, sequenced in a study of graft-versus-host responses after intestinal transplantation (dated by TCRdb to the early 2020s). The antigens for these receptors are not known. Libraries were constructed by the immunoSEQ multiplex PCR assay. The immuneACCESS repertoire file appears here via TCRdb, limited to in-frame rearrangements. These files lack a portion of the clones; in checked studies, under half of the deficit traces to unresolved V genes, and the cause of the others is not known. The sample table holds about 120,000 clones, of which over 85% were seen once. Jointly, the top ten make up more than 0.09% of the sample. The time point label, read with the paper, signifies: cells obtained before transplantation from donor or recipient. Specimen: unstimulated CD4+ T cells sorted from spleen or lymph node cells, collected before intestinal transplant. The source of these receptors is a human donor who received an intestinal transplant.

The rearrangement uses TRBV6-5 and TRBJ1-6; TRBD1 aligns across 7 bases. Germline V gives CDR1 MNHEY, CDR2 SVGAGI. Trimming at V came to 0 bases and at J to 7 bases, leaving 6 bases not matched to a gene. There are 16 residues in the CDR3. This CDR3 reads CASSYSPGTANSPLHF. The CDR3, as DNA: TGTGCCAGCAGTTACTCTCCCGGGACAGCAAATTCACCCCTCCACTTT.

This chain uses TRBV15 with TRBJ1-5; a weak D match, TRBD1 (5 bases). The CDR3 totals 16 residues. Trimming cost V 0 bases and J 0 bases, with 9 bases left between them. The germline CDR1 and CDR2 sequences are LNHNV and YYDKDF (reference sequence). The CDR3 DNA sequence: TGTGCCACCAGCAGAGAATCAGGGATTAGCAATCAGCCCCAGCATTTT. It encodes CATSRESGISNQPQHF.

The CDR3 here is CASSVGSGDYGYTF. CDR3 coding DNA: TGTGCCAGCAGCGTAGGATCGGGCGATTATGGCTACACCTTC. The chain employs TRBV9 and TRBJ1-2; D is uncertain. This CDR3 comprises 14 residues. With 0 bases removed from V and 5 bases from J, the gap between germline ends came to 11 bases. Looked up from germline, CDR1 is SGDLS and CDR2 is YYNGEE.

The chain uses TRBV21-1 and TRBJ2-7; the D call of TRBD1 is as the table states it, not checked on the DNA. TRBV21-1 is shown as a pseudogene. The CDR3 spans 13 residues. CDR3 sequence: CAIAGTGGYEQYF. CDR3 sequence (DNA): TGTGCCATTGCCGGGACAGGGGGCTACGAGCAGTACTTC.

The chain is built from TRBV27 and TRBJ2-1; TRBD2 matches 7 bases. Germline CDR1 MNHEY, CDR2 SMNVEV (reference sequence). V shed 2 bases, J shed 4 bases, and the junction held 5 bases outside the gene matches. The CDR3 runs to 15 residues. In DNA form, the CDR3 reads TGTGCCAGCAGTTTAGGGGGGGGGAGATACAATGAGCAGTTCTTC. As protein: CASSLGGGRYNEQFF.